The 27 T cell receptor beta chains listed next were all sequenced from one sample in a study of T-cell reconstitution after alpha-beta-depleted transplantation in children. The TCRbeta library was prepared with unique molecular identifiers. One entry per CDR3 protein, called by TCRdb with MiXCR from the PCR reads. The sample shows about 590,000 distinct CDR3 sequences, over 10% of them seen only once. The input for sequencing was PBMCs, mostly from graft donor cells, taken 360 days after TCRalphabeta/CD19-depleted stem cell transplant. All receptors come from a male patient younger than 18 who had a stem cell transplant for acute myeloid leukemia, so the T cells may come from the graft donor.

The V gene is TRBV12-3 or TRBV12-4, the J gene TRBJ1-2; the D gene is possibly TRBD1 (6 bases). V lost 6 bases, J lost 2 bases, and 13 bases lay in between. The CDR3 spans 14 residues. The CDR3 nucleotides read TGTGCCAGCAGCCAAGGACAGCTCAACTATGGCTACACCTTC. Its protein is CASSQGQLNYGYTF.

The rearrangement uses TRBV7-2 and TRBJ2-5; D is ambiguous. This CDR3 has 15 amino acids. Germline CDR1 is SGHTA and CDR2 is FQGNSA. V lost 2 bases and J 5 bases, leaving 15 bases between the germline ends. This CDR3 reads CASSLSIQATETQYF. Written as DNA, the CDR3 is TGTGCCAGCAGCTTATCCATTCAAGCGACGGAGACCCAGTACTTC.

This clonotype has a count of ten or more. V gene TRBV11-2 combines with J gene TRBJ2-4; 9 bases are shared with TRBD1. The germline V gene encodes CDR1 SGHAT and CDR2 FQNNGV. The CDR3 extends over 18 amino acids. V shed 4 bases, J shed 1 base, and the junction held 11 bases outside the gene matches. Here the CDR3 DNA reads TGTGCCAGCAGCTCGGGACAGGGATCGGGGGAGGCCAAAAACATTCAGTACTTC. Translating gives CASSSGQGSGEAKNIQYF.

This sequence joins TRBV5-1 and TRBJ2-1, with 10 positions matching TRBD2. This CDR3 is 18 amino acids long. The J segment lost 8 bases and the V segment lost 1 base, leaving 15 bases of the junction unmatched. Per germline, CDR1 SGHRS and CDR2 YFSETQ. CDR3 DNA: TGCGCCAGCAGCTTGACCCCCGGGGCAGCGGGAGGGCCCTATGAGCAGTTCTTC. It translates to CASSLTPGAAGGPYEQFF.

This chain joins TRBV23-1 and TRBJ2-1, with D perhaps TRBD1 or TRBD2 (5 bases each). TRBV23-1 is assigned to the ORF class and has an uncertain function. Trimming cost V 6 bases and J 5 bases, with 17 bases left between them. CDR3 length: 15 residues. The CDR3 loop is CASSFHGTKDNEQFF. The CDR3 bases are TGCGCCAGCAGCTTCCACGGGACGAAGGACAATGAGCAGTTCTTC.

This clonotype was seen ten or more times. The chain is built from TRBV20-1 and TRBJ2-7, with D tentatively TRBD2 (5 bases). The CDR3 runs to 11 residues. Germline assignment: CDR1 DFQATT and CDR2 SNEGSKA (reference sequence). Trimming removed 4 bases at V and 12 bases at J, with 16 bases between. The CDR3 loop reads CSAMDWRNWYF. The CDR3 coding sequence is TGCAGTGCTATGGACTGGAGAAACTGGTACTTC.

This clonotype has more than one count but fewer than ten. At one boundary the junction diverges from the germline segment, which might be a read error. The chain joins TRBV7-2 to TRBJ2-7; D is unclear. The CDR3 covers 13 residues. CDR1 is SGHTA, CDR2 FQGNSA, per germline. The CDR3 bases are TGTGCCAGCAGCTTATATGACTGGTACGAGCAGTGCTTC. Translating it yields CASSLYDWYEQCF. The whole variable domain, filled in from reference TRBV7-2 and TRBJ2-7, reads GAGVSQSPSNKVTEKGKDVELRCDPISGHTALYWYRQSLGQGLEFLIYFQGNSAPDKSGLPSDRFSAERTGGSVSTLTIQRTQQEDSAVYLCASSLYDWYEQCFGPGTRLTVT.

The chain uses TRBV24-1 and TRBJ2-5, with 7 bases matching TRBD2. Losses at the gene ends were 6 bases for V and 3 bases for J; bases not matched to a gene: 9. This CDR3 comprises 15 residues. CDR1 is KGHDR and CDR2 is SFDVKD in the germline V gene. The CDR3 reads CATSSSGGGEETQYF. The CDR3 coding sequence is TGTGCCACCAGTTCAAGTGGGGGGGGGGAAGAGACCCAGTACTTC.

This clonotype was found a few times. The chain has TRBV20-1 and TRBJ1-5, with D unclear. V lost 6 bases, J lost 2 bases, and 11 bases lay in between. In germline, CDR1 is DFQATT, CDR2 SNEGSKA (reference sequence). The CDR3 is 13 amino acids. CDR3: CSAPGRGNQPQHF. The CDR3 bases are TGCAGTGCCCCCGGGAGGGGCAATCAGCCCCAGCATTTT.

This clonotype was counted a few times. The V call is TRBV7-8, the J call TRBJ1-1; D not certain. In germline, CDR1 is SGHVS, CDR2 FQNEAQ. Trimming stripped 7 bases from V and 3 bases from J, with 12 bases between. This CDR3 has 13 amino acids. The CDR3 region is CASTQSEYTEAFF. The DNA for the CDR3 is TGTGCCAGCACCCAGTCGGAGTACACTGAAGCTTTCTTT.

At least ten counts were recorded for this clonotype. The CDR3 spells CASGADAPYEQYF. The CDR3, as DNA: TGTGCCAGCGGGGCGGACGCGCCCTACGAGCAGTACTTC. V is TRBV6-2 or TRBV6-3 and J is TRBJ2-7; weak D call: TRBD1 (5 bases). Germline V lookup: CDR1 MNHEY, CDR2 SVGEGT. CDR3 length: 13 amino acids. V was shortened by 8 bases and J by 2 bases, with 13 bases between the two germline ends.

This clonotype was seen a few times. J is TRBJ2-3 and V is TRBV18, with no clear D. Looked up from germline, CDR1 is KGHSH and CDR2 is LQKENI. This CDR3 has 15 amino acids. With 3 bases removed from V and 2 bases from J, the gap between germline ends came to 12 bases. The CDR3: CASSPSRAYTDTQYF. CDR3 in DNA: TGTGCCAGCTCACCTTCGCGCGCCTACACAGATACGCAGTATTTT. Together with reference TRBV18 and TRBJ2-3, the CDR3 gives the full variable domain: NAGVMQNPRHLVRRRGQEARLRCSPMKGHSHVYWYRQLPEEGLKFMVYLQKENIIDESGMPKERFSAEFPKEGPSILRIQQVVRGDSAAYFCASSPSRAYTDTQYFGPGTRLTVL.

This chain links TRBV7-9 with TRBJ2-3, with TRBD1 identical over 7 bases. V was pared by 1 base and J by 5 bases, with 6 bases of the junction left unmatched. The CDR3 covers 15 residues. From germline, CDR1 is SEHNR and CDR2 FQNEAQ (reference sequence). The CDR3 here is CASSLEGGRRDTQYF. CDR3 coding DNA: TGTGCCAGCAGCTTAGAAGGGGGCCGGAGAGATACGCAGTATTTT.

This chain uses TRBV2 with TRBJ2-7, with 9 nucleotides matching TRBD2. The CDR3 consists of 16 residues. Germline assignment: CDR1 SNHLY and CDR2 FYNNEI. The ends lost 8 bases at V and 1 base at J; junction bases unmatched: 12. This CDR3 reads CASASLLAGFSYEQYF. The CDR3 DNA reads TGTGCCAGCGCCTCTTTGCTAGCGGGATTTTCCTACGAGCAGTACTTC.

The CDR3 DNA follows: TGTGCCAGCAGCTTAACGGGACAGGGGGCCCCGCAGTACTTC. Protein sequence: CASSLTGQGAPQYF. This rearrangement joins TRBV7-3 to TRBJ2-7; TRBD1 matches 12 bases. Germline lookup yields CDR1 SGHTA and CDR2 FQGTGA. After removal of 0 bases from V and 9 bases from J, the junction contained 3 bases not matched to a gene. This CDR3 region has 14 residues.

This clonotype was detected ten times or more. The rearrangement uses TRBV10-3 and TRBJ2-7; 10 bases are shared with TRBD1. J gave up 2 bases and V 10 bases, and 5 bases lay outside the gene matches. In germline, CDR1 is ENHRY, CDR2 SYGVKD. The CDR3 totals 13 residues. CDR3 loop: CATRTGGTYEQYF. The CDR3 DNA sequence: TGTGCCACCAGGACAGGGGGTACCTACGAGCAGTACTTC.

This clonotype was observed a handful of times. V usage is TRBV20-1 and J usage is TRBJ2-5, with 11 positions matching TRBD2. Trimming removed 4 bases from V and 3 bases from J; junction bases left unmatched: 10. Germline lookup yields CDR1 DFQATT and CDR2 SNEGSKA (reference sequence). The length of the CDR3 is 16 residues. In DNA, the CDR3 is TGCAGTGCTAACGAACAACCGGGACTAGCGGAAGAGACCCAGTACTTC. Its protein is CSANEQPGLAEETQYF.

The V and J genes are TRBV29-1 and TRBJ2-7, with D possibly being TRBD2 (5 bases). The CDR3 runs to 13 residues. The ends were cut back, 2 bases at V and 3 bases at J, with 11 bases in the middle. Germline V gene data show CDR1 as SQVTM and CDR2 as ANQGSEA. The CDR3 region has the DNA TGCAGCGTTGAATATCGGGGTTTCTACGAGCAGTACTTC. Encoded protein: CSVEYRGFYEQYF.

V gene TRBV28 combines with J gene TRBJ2-1; 9 bases match TRBD2. V lost 3 bases, J lost 6 bases, and 6 bases stayed unmatched. This CDR3 is 15 amino acids long. Germline CDR1 MDHEN, CDR2 SYDVKM. Here the CDR3 reads CASSLWLAGPNEQFF. The CDR3 DNA sequence: TGTGCCAGCAGTTTGTGGCTAGCGGGGCCCAATGAGCAGTTCTTC.

This clonotype was seen many times. DNA for the CDR3: TGTGCCAGCAGTTTGACTAGCGGGGGAGTCTACGAGCAGTACTTC. Its protein is CASSLTSGGVYEQYF. The chain couples TRBV12-3 or TRBV12-4 to TRBJ2-7, with 12 bases identical to TRBD2. V was pared by 3 bases and J by 3 bases, with 3 bases of the junction left unmatched. This CDR3 spans 15 amino acids.

The chain uses TRBV30 and TRBJ2-5; 10 nucleotides line up with TRBD2. V lost 4 bases and J lost 4; bases outside the gene matches: 3. CDR1 GTSNPN and CDR2 SVGIG come from the germline V gene (reference sequence). The CDR3 length is 13 residues. CDR3 nucleotide sequence: TGTGCCTGGACGTCTAGCGGGAGAGAGACCCAGTACTTC. As protein: CAWTSSGRETQYF.

The CDR3 DNA reads TGTGCCAGCAGGCCACAGGGATCTGAGCAGTTCTTC. This translates into CASRPQGSEQFF. The J gene is TRBJ2-1, the V gene TRBV12-3 or TRBV12-4; tentative D call: TRBD1 (6 bases). Trimming took 6 bases from V and 9 from J, leaving 12 bases between them. The CDR3 extends over 12 amino acids.

This chain uses TRBV7-8 with TRBJ1-6, with a weak D call TRBD1 (5 bases). CDR3 size: 15 residues. Germline V gene lookup returns CDR1 SGHVS and CDR2 FQNEAQ. Trimming pared 1 base from V and 8 bases from J, leaving 12 bases between. This CDR3 reads CASSLDRTEHSPLHF. The CDR3 region has the DNA TGTGCCAGCAGCTTAGACAGGACGGAACATTCACCCCTCCACTTT. Variable domain in full (rest from reference TRBV7-8 and TRBJ1-6): GAGVSQSPRYKVAKRGQDVALRCDPISGHVSLFWYQQALGQGPEFLTYFQNEAQLDKSGLPSDRFFAERPEGSVSTLKIQRTQQEDSAVYLCASSLDRTEHSPLHFGNGTRLTVT.

This clonotype was seen more than once but under ten times. This sequence joins TRBV23-1 and TRBJ1-4; D ambiguous. TRBV23-1 has ORF status, its function being uncertain. The ends were cut back, 3 bases at V and 1 base at J, with 15 bases in the middle. The CDR3 is 17 residues long. CDR3 loop: CASSHFSSRKTNEKLFF. In nucleotides, the CDR3 is TGCGCCAGCAGTCATTTCAGCTCTAGGAAAACTAATGAAAAACTGTTTTTT.

This clonotype was observed a few times. The rearrangement joins TRBV28 to TRBJ2-2; the match to TRBD1 covers 8 bases. CDR3 length equals 15 residues. The germline gives CDR1 MDHEN, CDR2 SYDVKM. Germline trimming cut 4 bases from V and 6 bases from J; bases unmatched to any gene: 7. The CDR3: CASSSTTGDAGELFF. Here the CDR3 DNA reads TGTGCCAGCAGTTCCACGACAGGGGACGCCGGGGAGCTGTTTTTT.

This clonotype appeared many times. The gene calls are TRBV18 and TRBJ1-6; possibly TRBD1 for D (5 bases). Germline V gene data show CDR1 as KGHSH and CDR2 as LQKENI. The length of the CDR3 is 14 residues. Trimming took off 3 bases at V and 9 bases at J, with 12 bases between the two ends. The CDR3 protein is CASSPQGLGSPLHF. CDR3 DNA sequence: TGTGCCAGCTCACCGCAGGGCCTGGGTTCACCCCTCCACTTT.

This clonotype came up many times. The V gene is TRBV20-1, the J gene TRBJ2-5, with D possibly matching TRBD2 (6 bases). CDR1 DFQATT and CDR2 SNEGSKA come from the germline V gene (reference sequence). V lost 0 bases and J 4 bases, leaving 18 bases between the germline ends. The CDR3 consists of 16 residues. The CDR3 protein is CSARDSRGRSGETQYF. The CDR3 DNA reads as TGCAGTGCTAGAGATAGTCGGGGTCGTAGCGGAGAGACCCAGTACTTC.